The 21 T cell receptor beta chains presented below share a single source sample, sequenced in a study of molecular identifiers for immune sequencing clone quantification. TCRdb called the PCR reads again in MiXCR, with one record for every CDR3 protein. The data show approximately 550,000 distinct CDR3 sequences, around 23% seen once. The sequencing input was naive CD8+ T cells from blood, with Jurkat cell RNA spiked in. Noted subset: FACS-sorted CD8+CD4-CCR7+CD45RA+ naive T cells. The receptors were sampled from a human donor in good health. Some libraries in this study had Jurkat cell RNA spiked in.

V is TRBV6-2 or TRBV6-3 and J is TRBJ2-1; 7 nucleotides agree with TRBD2. V gave up 5 bases and J gave up 7 bases; unmatched junction bases: 8. The CDR3 has 14 residues. CDR1 is MNHEY and CDR2 is SVGEGT in the germline V gene. CDR3 DNA sequence: TGTGCCAGCAGTCCCGGAGGACTAGGTAATGAGCAGTTCTTC. Amino acids: CASSPGGLGNEQFF.

Points on this clonotype: A much bigger clone sits one base away, suggesting this may be a read error. The chain carries TRBV7-6 and TRBJ1-5; D perhaps matches TRBD1 (5 bases). The V and J ends lost 8 bases and 4 bases respectively, with 18 bases between them. Germline V gene lookup returns CDR1 SGHVS and CDR2 FNYEAQ. CDR3 length: 15 residues. The CDR3 nucleotides read TGTGCCAGCGGCTCGAGGGACGGGGGTAATCAGCCCCAGCATTTT. Translating gives CASGSRDGGNQPQHF.

About this clonotype itself: One end of the junction does not line up with germline, which may come from a read error. V gene TRBV6-5 combines with J gene TRBJ2-1; D tentatively reads TRBD1 or TRBD2 (5 bases each). This CDR3 has 15 residues. Looked up from germline, CDR1 is MNHEY and CDR2 is SVGAGI. The DNA for the CDR3 is TGTGCCAGCAGTTTCTCTTTGGGGGTAGCTGATGAGCAGTTCTTT. Its protein is CASSFSLGVADEQFF.

The chain couples TRBV29-1 to TRBJ1-2; D is unclear. This CDR3 is built from 13 residues. Germline-derived CDR1 and CDR2 are SQVTM and ANQGSEA. V dropped 0 bases and J dropped 2 bases, with 7 bases sitting between them. CDR3 in DNA: TGCAGCGTTGAAGAGGAATCCAACTATGGCTACACCTTC. It specifies CSVEEESNYGYTF. Drawing the rest from reference TRBV29-1 and TRBJ1-2, the complete variable domain is SAVISQKPSRDICQRGTSLTIQCQVDSQVTMMFWYRQQPGQSLTLIATANQGSEATYESGFVIDKFPISRPNLTFSTLTVSNMSPEDSSIYLCSVEEESNYGYTFGSGTRLTVV.

This chain connects TRBV4-1 to TRBJ1-6; perhaps TRBD1 as D (5 bases). Deletions cut 0 bases from V and 10 bases from J, with 16 bases between. CDR1 and CDR2 (germline): MGHRA, YSYEKL. The CDR3 covers 16 residues. CDR3: CASSQDPRAGQSPLHF. The CDR3 nucleotides read TGCGCCAGCAGCCAAGACCCCCGGGCAGGGCAATCACCCCTCCACTTT.

The rearrangement joins TRBV6-5 to TRBJ2-5; 7 nucleotides agree with TRBD2. V trimming: 2 bases; J trimming: 2 bases; junction bases outside the gene matches: 5. CDR1 is MNHEY, CDR2 SVGAGI, per germline. The CDR3 has 15 residues. The CDR3 protein is CASSYGGVSQETQYF. Here the CDR3 DNA reads TGTGCCAGCAGTTACGGGGGGGTTAGTCAAGAGACCCAGTACTTC.

This chain joins TRBV5-1 and TRBJ2-1; D is possibly TRBD2 (5 bases). This CDR3 spans 13 amino acids. Deletions cut 6 bases from V and 9 bases from J, with 16 bases between. Germline CDR1 is SGHRS and CDR2 is YFSETQ. The CDR3 sequence: CASTTSGHSEQFF. CDR3 bases: TGCGCCAGCACCACAAGCGGCCACAGTGAGCAGTTCTTC.

About this clonotype itself: This sequence may be a read error, since a much larger clone differs from it by one base. The V and J genes are TRBV19 and TRBJ2-5, with D uncertain. The germline V gene has CDR1 LNHDA and CDR2 SQIVND (reference sequence). This CDR3 contains 15 residues. V was cut by 8 bases and J by 1 base, with 17 bases left in between. The CDR3 DNA follows: TGTGCCAGTTCCTCTCGCGGCTCCTTCCAAGAGACCCAGTACTTC. Protein sequence: CASSSRGSFQETQYF.

Concerning this clonotype itself: A much larger clone differs by one base, so this may be a read error. V is TRBV10-3 and J is TRBJ2-7; TRBD2 might be the D (6 bases). Trimming stripped 3 bases from V and 8 bases from J, with 14 bases between. This CDR3 is built from 13 residues. CDR1 and CDR2 from the germline V gene are ENHRY and SYGVKD. CDR3 in amino acids: CAISDTSGYKQYF. CDR3 coding DNA: TGTGCCATCAGTGATACGAGCGGGTACAAGCAGTACTTC.

In this sample, this clonotype turned up once. The chain has TRBV12-3 or TRBV12-4 and TRBJ2-3; D gene uncertain. The CDR3 runs 14 residues. V lost 3 bases and J 5 bases, leaving 12 bases between the germline ends. The CDR3 sequence is CASSFLTHKDTQYF. DNA of the CDR3: TGTGCCAGCAGTTTTTTGACGCACAAAGATACGCAGTATTTT.

V gene TRBV23-1 combines with J gene TRBJ1-5; 7 bases align to TRBD1. TRBV23-1 is placed among ORFs of uncertain function. The CDR3 is 14 amino acids. With 7 bases clipped from V and 7 bases from J, the junction kept 10 bases outside the gene matches. DNA for the CDR3: TGCGCCAGCACCGGCGAGGGGGCGCGACAGCCCCAGCATTTT. Translated: CASTGEGARQPQHF.

A remark on this clonotype: Just one base apart from a much larger clone, this may be a read error. The CDR3 region has the DNA TGCAGTTCGATAGCGAGCCGCTACGAGCAGCACTTC. It specifies CSSIASRYEQHF. The chain couples TRBV20-1 to TRBJ2-7; D possibly corresponds to TRBD2 (5 bases). The CDR3 loop spans 12 amino acids. Per the germline V gene, CDR1 is DFQATT and CDR2 is SNEGSKA (reference sequence).

In this sample, this clonotype turned up a few times. This rearrangement joins TRBV20-1 to TRBJ2-1; D uncertain. V gave up 6 bases and J gave up 7 bases, with 16 bases separating them. The germline CDR1 and CDR2 sequences are DFQATT and SNEGSKA (reference sequence). CDR3 length: 13 amino acids. The CDR3 loop is CSANRPSRNEQFF. In DNA, the CDR3 is TGCAGTGCCAATCGCCCAAGTCGAAATGAGCAGTTCTTC.

This clonotype was picked up many times. The chain couples TRBV5-8 to TRBJ2-7, with a tentative D call TRBD1 (5 bases). CDR1 is SGHTS, CDR2 YDEGEE, per germline. The CDR3 loop spans 15 amino acids. V was pared by 0 bases and J by 2 bases, with 12 bases between. CDR3 bases: TGTGCCAGCAGCTTGGGAAGGGGTGGCACCTACGAGCAGTACTTC. This sequence encodes CASSLGRGGTYEQYF.

In its sample, this clonotype was seen many times. The chain carries TRBV12-3 or TRBV12-4 and TRBJ2-3; TRBD2 agrees at 7 bases. This CDR3 has 14 amino acids. V was pared by 5 bases and J by 4 bases, with 6 bases of the junction left unmatched. CDR3 in amino acids: CASSPGGLADTQYF. DNA of the CDR3: TGTGCCAGCAGTCCCGGGGGGTTGGCAGATACGCAGTATTTT.

This clonotype was seen a handful of times. The chain uses TRBV6-2 or TRBV6-3 and TRBJ1-1; TRBD1 might be the D (6 bases). V lost 7 bases and J lost 1, with 13 bases in between. Germline V gives CDR1 MNHEY, CDR2 SVGEGT. The CDR3 has 14 residues. As DNA, the CDR3 is TGTGCCAGCACCATAGGGGGGGCGAACACTGAAGCTTTCTTT. Translated: CASTIGGANTEAFF.

This clonotype turned up a few times. This sequence joins TRBV10-3 and TRBJ2-7, with 12 bases that match TRBD1. Germline values: CDR1 ENHRY, CDR2 SYGVKD. Trimming took 4 bases from V and 4 from J; bases not matched to a gene: 5. The CDR3 spans 15 residues. The CDR3 sequence: CAISGAGQGAYEQYF. DNA for the CDR3: TGTGCCATCAGTGGCGCGGGACAGGGGGCATACGAGCAGTACTTC.

In regard to this clonotype: With a much larger clone just one base away, this may be a read error. V usage is TRBV14 and J usage is TRBJ1-6; 7 bases are shared with TRBD1. Germline V lookup: CDR1 SGHDN, CDR2 FVKESK. This CDR3 spans 19 amino acids. Trimming took 1 base from V and 0 from J; bases not matched to a gene: 9. Written as DNA, the CDR3 is TGTGCCAGCAGCCAAGGCCACGACAGGGTGAGCTCCTATAATTCACCCCTCCACTTT. Residues: CASSQGHDRVSSYNSPLHF.

Only a few counts were recorded for this clonotype. V is TRBV3-1 and J is TRBJ1-1, with D maybe TRBD1 (6 bases). V lost 4 bases, J lost 4 bases, and 19 bases lay in between. Germline CDR1 LGHDT, CDR2 YNNKEL (reference sequence). The CDR3 is 16 residues long. The CDR3 DNA reads TGTGCCAGCAGCCTGGGTGGCAGGGGCGATCTCACTGAAGCTTTCTTT. Translation: CASSLGGRGDLTEAFF.

The chain recombines TRBV19 with TRBJ2-5; D is tentatively TRBD1 or TRBD2 (5 bases each). Trimming left V 3 bases short and J 5 bases short, with 10 bases between. The germline V gene encodes CDR1 LNHDA and CDR2 SQIVND (reference sequence). This CDR3 is 13 amino acids long. DNA of the CDR3: TGTGCCAGTAGTATTCGGGGCCGGGAGACCCAGTACTTC. Translating gives CASSIRGRETQYF.

This chain uses TRBV19 with TRBJ1-5, with 9 bases fitting TRBD1. V lost 3 bases and J lost 3; bases outside the gene matches: 3. The CDR3 contains 15 residues. CDR1 LNHDA and CDR2 SQIVND come from the germline V gene (reference sequence). For the CDR3, the DNA is TGTGCCAGTAGTATTCGGGACAGGGACAATCAGCCCCAGCATTTT. Translating gives CASSIRDRDNQPQHF.